This TCR beta chain was recorded in a study of beta chain features in type 1 diabetes. Overall study results and limits: Sequencing the cDNA could make cells with high TCR expression show up more than they should. All four CD4+ subsets from Type 1 diabetes patients carried moderately but significantly shorter TCRB CDR3s. VDJ junctions from patients with type 1 diabetes contained fewer insertions and more deletions. Whether HLA type influences TCRB rearrangement remained unresolved here.

All of the isolated RNA was reverse transcribed, so expressed TCRB transcripts were sequenced. Deep immunoSEQ sequencing covered naive, central memory and regulatory T cell samples. The repertoire was sequenced with immunoSEQ multiplex PCR; TCRdb's copy has only in-frame clones and lacks some. This table holds over 150,000 clones, approximately 7.9% found once. The CDR3 is 15 residues long. Per the germline V gene, CDR1 is MDHEN and CDR2 is SYDVKM. V lost 3 bases, J lost 2 bases, and 6 bases stayed unmatched. Note on this clone: Its antigen is as yet unknown.

The clonotype was recovered from a man between 18 and 29 years old with type 1 diabetes. Sequences were obtained from central memory CD4+ T cells from blood. The rearrangement links TRBV28 to TRBJ1-2, with 7 nucleotides matching TRBD1. Here the CDR3 DNA reads TGTGCCAGCAGTTTCCCCCAGACAGGGAACTATGGCTACACCTTC. Translating it yields CASSFPQTGNYGYTF.